The subject of this entry is one TCR beta chain. The CDR3 end is not reached by the read, which stops 3 residues before it; the germline J gene fills it in. The data stem from a study of T cells in women clearing cervical HPV infection. Overall study context: Blood came at first lesion visit for cases, post-clearance for controls.

Profiling relied on immunoSEQ multiplex PCR, and the TCRdb table lists in-frame clones only, not all of them. Its table records approximately 21,000 clones. The CDR3 runs to 13 residues. Germline V CDR1 and CDR2: KGHSH, LQKENI. V dropped 3 bases and J dropped 4 bases, with 7 bases sitting between them. The TCR was taken from a woman aged 18 to 75 with a cervical HPV16 infection that either progressed to CIN3+ or cleared (not recorded which). The rearrangement uses TRBV18 and TRBJ1-5; D is unclear. Sequenced: blood buffy coat. CDR3: CASSPTQNQPQHF. The sequenced part of the CDR3 DNA is TGTGCCAGCTCACCGACTCAAAATCAGCCC. Full variable domain (outside the CDR3, taken from reference TRBV18 and TRBJ1-5): NAGVMQNPRHLVRRRGQEARLRCSPMKGHSHVYWYRQLPEEGLKFMVYLQKENIIDESGMPKERFSAEFPKEGPSILRIQQVVRGDSAAYFCASSPTQNQPQHFGDGTRLSIL.